This T cell receptor (beta chain) originates from a study of PD-1 blockade in classical Hodgkin lymphoma. Study as a whole: Patients got intravenous nivolumab 3 mg/kg every 2 weeks. General study points: CD4+ but not CD8+ TCR diversity rose significantly by C4D1.

Measured with immunoSEQ multiplex PCR; TCRdb has only the in-frame clones, and not every one. The table has about 5,900 clones, 86% seen once. V lost 0 bases and J lost 5, with 14 bases in between. From germline, CDR1 is SGDLS and CDR2 YYNGEE. CDR3 size: 16 residues. About this clone: What it recognizes is unknown.

Each patient relapsed following autologous stem cell transplantation, and prior brentuximab vedotin exposure differed. The chain carries TRBV9 and TRBJ2-2; tentatively, D is TRBD1 (6 bases). Sequenced here: peripheral blood mononuclear cells (PBMCs), sampled before the second cycle of nivolumab. This clonotype was sampled from a human donor with classical Hodgkin lymphoma. The CDR3 loop reads CASSVASRTVTGELFF. DNA for the CDR3: TGTGCCAGCAGCGTAGCTTCTAGGACAGTTACCGGGGAGCTGTTTTTT. Using reference TRBV9 and TRBJ2-2 for the parts outside the CDR3, the full variable domain is DSGVTQTPKHLITATGQRVTLRCSPRSGDLSVYWYQQSLDQGLQFLIQYYNGEERAKGNILERFSAQQFPDLHSELNLSSLELGDSALYFCASSVASRTVTGELFFGEGSRLTVL.